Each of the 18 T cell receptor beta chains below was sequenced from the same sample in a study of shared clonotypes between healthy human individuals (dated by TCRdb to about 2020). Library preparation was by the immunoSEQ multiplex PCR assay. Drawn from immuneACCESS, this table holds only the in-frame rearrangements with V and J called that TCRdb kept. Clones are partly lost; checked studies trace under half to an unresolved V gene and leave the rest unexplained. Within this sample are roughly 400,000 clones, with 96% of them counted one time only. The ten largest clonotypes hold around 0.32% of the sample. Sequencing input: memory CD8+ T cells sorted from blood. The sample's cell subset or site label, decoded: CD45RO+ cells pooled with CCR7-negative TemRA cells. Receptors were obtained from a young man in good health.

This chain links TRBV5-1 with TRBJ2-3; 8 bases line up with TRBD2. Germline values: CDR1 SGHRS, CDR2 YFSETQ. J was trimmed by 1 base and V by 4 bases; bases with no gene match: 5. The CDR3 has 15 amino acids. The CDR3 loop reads CASSGSGTGTDTQYF. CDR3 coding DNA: TGCGCCAGCAGCGGTAGCGGGACTGGCACAGATACGCAGTATTTT.

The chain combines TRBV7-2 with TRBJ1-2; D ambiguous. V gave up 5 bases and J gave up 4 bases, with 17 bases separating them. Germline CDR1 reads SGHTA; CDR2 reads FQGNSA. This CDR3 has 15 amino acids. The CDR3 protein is CASSPPGWAGYGYTF. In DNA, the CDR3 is TGTGCCAGCAGCCCTCCGGGCTGGGCTGGCTATGGCTACACCTTC.

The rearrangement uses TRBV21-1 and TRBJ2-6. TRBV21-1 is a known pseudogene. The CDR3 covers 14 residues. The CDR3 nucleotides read TGTGCCCGACCGACCGGCTCTGGGGCCAACGTCCTGACTTTC. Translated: CARPTGSGANVLTF.

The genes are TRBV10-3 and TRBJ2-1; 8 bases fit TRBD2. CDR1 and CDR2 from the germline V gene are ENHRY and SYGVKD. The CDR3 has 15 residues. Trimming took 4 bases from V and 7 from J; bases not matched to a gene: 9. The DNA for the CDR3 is TGTGCCATCAGTGTGTCGGGAGGGCCGGGTAATGAGCAGTTCTTC. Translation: CAISVSGGPGNEQFF.

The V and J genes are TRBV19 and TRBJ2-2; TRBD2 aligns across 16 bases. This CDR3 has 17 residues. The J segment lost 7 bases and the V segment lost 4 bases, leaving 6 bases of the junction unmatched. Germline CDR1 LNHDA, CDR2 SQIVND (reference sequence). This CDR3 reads CASSRPGLAGGFGELFF. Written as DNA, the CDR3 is TGTGCCAGTAGTAGACCGGGACTAGCGGGAGGGTTCGGGGAGCTGTTTTTT.

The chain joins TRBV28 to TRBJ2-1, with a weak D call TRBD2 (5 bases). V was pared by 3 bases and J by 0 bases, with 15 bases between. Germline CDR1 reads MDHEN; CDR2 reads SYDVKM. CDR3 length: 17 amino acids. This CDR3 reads CASSFNVRTASYNEQFF. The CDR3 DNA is TGTGCCAGCAGTTTTAATGTGAGGACTGCCTCCTACAATGAGCAGTTCTTC.

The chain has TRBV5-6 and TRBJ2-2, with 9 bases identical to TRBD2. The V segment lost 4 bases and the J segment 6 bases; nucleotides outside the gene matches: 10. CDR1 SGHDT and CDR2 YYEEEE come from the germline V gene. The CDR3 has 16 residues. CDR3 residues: CASSPYSGRVPGELFF. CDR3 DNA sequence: TGTGCCAGCAGCCCATATAGCGGGAGAGTTCCCGGGGAGCTGTTTTTT.

The CDR3 protein is CASSAQQGRHTEAFF. In DNA form, the CDR3 reads TGCGCCAGCAGCGCACAACAGGGTCGGCACACTGAAGCTTTCTTT. This chain connects TRBV5-1 to TRBJ1-1; D is possibly TRBD1 (6 bases). The CDR3 contains 15 residues. Germline V gene lookup returns CDR1 SGHRS and CDR2 YFSETQ. V dropped 4 bases and J dropped 3 bases, with 16 bases sitting between them. The full variable domain, rest sourced from reference TRBV5-1 and TRBJ1-1, is KAGVTQTPRYLIKTRGQQVTLSCSPISGHRSVSWYQQTPGQGLQFLFEYFSETQRNKGNFPGRFSGRQFSNSRSEMNVSTLELGDSALYLCASSAQQGRHTEAFFGQGTRLTVV.

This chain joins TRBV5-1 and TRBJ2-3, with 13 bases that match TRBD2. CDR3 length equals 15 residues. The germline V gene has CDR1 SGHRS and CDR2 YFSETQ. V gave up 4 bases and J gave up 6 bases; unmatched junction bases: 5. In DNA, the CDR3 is TGCGCCAGCAGCGCCGGGACTAGCGGGGCCGATACGCAGTATTTT. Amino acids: CASSAGTSGADTQYF.

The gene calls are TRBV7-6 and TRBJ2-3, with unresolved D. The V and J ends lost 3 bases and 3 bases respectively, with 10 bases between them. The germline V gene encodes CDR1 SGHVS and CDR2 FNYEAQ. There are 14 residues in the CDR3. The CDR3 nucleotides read TGTGCCAGCAGCTTGCCCTACCGGACAGATACGCAGTATTTT. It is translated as CASSLPYRTDTQYF. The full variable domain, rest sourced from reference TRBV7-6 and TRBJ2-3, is GAGVSQSPRYKVTKRGQDVALRCDPISGHVSLYWYRQALGQGPEFLTYFNYEAQQDKSGLPNDRFSAERPEGSISTLTIQRTEQRDSAMYRCASSLPYRTDTQYFGPGTRLTVL.

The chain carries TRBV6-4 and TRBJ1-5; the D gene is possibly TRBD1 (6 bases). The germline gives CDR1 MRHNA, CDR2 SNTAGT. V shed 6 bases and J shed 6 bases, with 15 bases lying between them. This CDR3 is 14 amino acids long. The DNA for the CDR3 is TGTGCCAGCAGGCAGGGGCTTAGGGGTCAGCCCCAGCATTTT. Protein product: CASRQGLRGQPQHF.

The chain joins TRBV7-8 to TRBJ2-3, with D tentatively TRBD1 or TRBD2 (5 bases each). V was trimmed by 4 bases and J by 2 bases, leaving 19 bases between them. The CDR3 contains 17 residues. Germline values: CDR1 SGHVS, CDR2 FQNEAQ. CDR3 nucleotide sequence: TGTGCCAGCAGCTCCCGATCGGGGCTACCACTCACAGATACGCAGTATTTT. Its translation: CASSSRSGLPLTDTQYF.

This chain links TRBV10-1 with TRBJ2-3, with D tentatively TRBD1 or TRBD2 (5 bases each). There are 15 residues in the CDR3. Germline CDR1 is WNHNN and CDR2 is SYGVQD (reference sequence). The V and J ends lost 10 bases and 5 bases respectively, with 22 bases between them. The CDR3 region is CATSPGPSGRDTQYF. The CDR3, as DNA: TGCGCCACCTCTCCGGGACCCTCGGGAAGAGATACGCAGTATTTT.

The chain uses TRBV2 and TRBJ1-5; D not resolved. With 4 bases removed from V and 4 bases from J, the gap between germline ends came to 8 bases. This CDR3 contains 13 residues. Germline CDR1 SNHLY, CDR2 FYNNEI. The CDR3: CASSGGENQPQHF. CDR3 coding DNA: TGTGCCAGCAGTGGAGGAGAAAATCAGCCCCAGCATTTT.

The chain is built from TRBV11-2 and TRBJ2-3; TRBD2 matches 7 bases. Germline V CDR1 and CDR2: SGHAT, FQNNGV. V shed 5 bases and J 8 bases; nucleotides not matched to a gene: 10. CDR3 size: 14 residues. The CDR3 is CASSLWEGQGTQYF. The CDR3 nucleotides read TGTGCCAGCAGCCTGTGGGAGGGGCAGGGTACGCAGTATTTT.

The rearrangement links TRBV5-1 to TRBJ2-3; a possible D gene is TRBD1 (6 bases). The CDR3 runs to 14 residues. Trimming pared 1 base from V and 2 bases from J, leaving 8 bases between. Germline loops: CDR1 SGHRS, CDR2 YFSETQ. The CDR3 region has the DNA TGCGCCAGCAGCTTGACAGGGCTCACAGATACGCAGTATTTT. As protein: CASSLTGLTDTQYF. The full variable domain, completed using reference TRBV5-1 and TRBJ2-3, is KAGVTQTPRYLIKTRGQQVTLSCSPISGHRSVSWYQQTPGQGLQFLFEYFSETQRNKGNFPGRFSGRQFSNSRSEMNVSTLELGDSALYLCASSLTGLTDTQYFGPGTRLTVL.

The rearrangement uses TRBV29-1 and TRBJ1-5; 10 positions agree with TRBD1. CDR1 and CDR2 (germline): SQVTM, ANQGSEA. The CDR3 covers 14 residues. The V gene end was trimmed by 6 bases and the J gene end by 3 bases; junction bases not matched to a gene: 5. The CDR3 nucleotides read TGCAGCGTCGCGGGACAGGGGAACAATCAGCCCCAGCATTTT. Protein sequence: CSVAGQGNNQPQHF.

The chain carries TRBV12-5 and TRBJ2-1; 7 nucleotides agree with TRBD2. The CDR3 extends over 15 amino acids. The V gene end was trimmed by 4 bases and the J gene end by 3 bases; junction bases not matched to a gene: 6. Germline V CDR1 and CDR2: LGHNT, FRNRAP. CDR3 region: CASGSSSGGYNEQFF. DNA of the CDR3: TGTGCTAGTGGTTCCTCTAGCGGTGGCTACAATGAGCAGTTCTTC.